What follows are 24 T cell receptor beta chains derived from one specimen sequenced in a study of cytomegalovirus exposure and HLA in healthy donors. The PCR was carried out with 60 Vbeta primers and 13 Jbeta primers. Produced via immunoSEQ multiplex PCR; TCRdb's table is partial and in-frame only. Seen here are approximately 110,000 clones, around 80% observed once, and the top ten hold 5% to 6.5%. The sample taken for sequencing was PBMCs. These receptors came from a man younger than 35 in good health and CMV-seronegative.

The V gene is TRBV2, the J gene TRBJ1-1; maybe TRBD1 (6 bases). V gave up 6 bases and J gave up 4 bases, with 15 bases separating them. The CDR3 covers 14 residues. CDR1 and CDR2 from the germline V gene are SNHLY and FYNNEI. CDR3 loop: CASRSTGIVTEAFF. The CDR3 nucleotides read TGTGCCAGCAGGTCTACAGGGATAGTCACTGAAGCTTTCTTT. The variable domain in full, with the rest retrieved from reference TRBV2 and TRBJ1-1, is EPEVTQTPSHQVTQMGQEVILRCVPISNHLYFYWYRQILGQKVEFLVSFYNNEISEKSEIFDDQFSVERPDGSNFTLKIRSTKLEDSAMYFCASRSTGIVTEAFFGQGTRLTVV.

The chain employs TRBV7-9 and TRBJ2-7; 9 bases line up with TRBD1. The CDR3 has 16 residues. Germline CDR1 SEHNR, CDR2 FQNEAQ (reference sequence). V trimming: 4 bases; J trimming: 4 bases; junction bases outside the gene matches: 11. This chain's CDR3 is CASSSQTGQGTYEQYF. In DNA form, the CDR3 reads TGTGCCAGCAGCTCCCAAACGGGACAGGGAACTTACGAGCAGTACTTC.

The rearrangement links TRBV5-1 to TRBJ2-7; TRBD1 aligns across 8 bases. CDR1 and CDR2 from the germline V gene are SGHRS and YFSETQ. CDR3 length equals 14 residues. Trimming cost V 5 bases and J 5 bases; bases outside gene matches: 9. The CDR3 nucleotides read TGCGCCAGCAGTCCAGGGGGCGCCTCTGACGAGCAGTACTTC. Protein product: CASSPGGASDEQYF.

This chain uses TRBV7-3 with TRBJ2-5; 12 bases are a match to TRBD2. V lost 0 bases and J lost 5; bases outside the gene matches: 1. The CDR3 contains 15 residues. CDR1 SGHTA and CDR2 FQGTGA come from the germline V gene. Written as DNA, the CDR3 is TGTGCCAGCAGCTTAACGGGGACTAGCGGGGAGACCCAGTACTTC. Translation: CASSLTGTSGETQYF. The entire variable domain, with the rest obtained from reference TRBV7-3 and TRBJ2-5, is as follows: GAGVSQTPSNKVTEKGKYVELRCDPISGHTALYWYRQSLGQGPEFLIYFQGTGAADDSGLPNDRFFAVRPEGSVSTLKIQRTERGDSAVYLCASSLTGTSGETQYFGPGTRLLVL.

The J gene is TRBJ1-1, the V gene TRBV28; tentatively, D is TRBD1 (5 bases). The CDR3 has 14 residues. CDR1 and CDR2 from the germline V gene are MDHEN and SYDVKM. Trimming removed 2 bases from V and 4 bases from J, with 11 bases in between. The CDR3 reads CASSLGWGGTEAFF. The CDR3 DNA reads as TGTGCCAGCAGTTTAGGATGGGGGGGCACTGAAGCTTTCTTT.

The V call is TRBV4-3, the J call TRBJ2-1; tentative D call: TRBD2 (6 bases). This CDR3 has 16 residues. The V gene's germline CDR1 is LGHNA and CDR2 YSLEER. V was shortened by 0 bases and J by 4 bases, with 13 bases between the two germline ends. This CDR3 reads CASSQDTAGAYNEQFF. CDR3 in DNA: TGCGCCAGCAGCCAAGATACAGCGGGCGCGTACAATGAGCAGTTCTTC.

In its sample, this clone was seen once. The rearrangement joins TRBV11-2 to TRBJ2-4; a possible D gene is TRBD1 (6 bases). V was shortened by 5 bases and J by 0 bases, with 11 bases between the two germline ends. In germline, CDR1 is SGHAT, CDR2 FQNNGV. The CDR3 consists of 15 residues. Written as DNA, the CDR3 is TGTGCCAGCAGCCCAGGACAGCCAGCCAAAAACATTCAGTACTTC. As protein: CASSPGQPAKNIQYF.

The chain employs TRBV7-2 and TRBJ2-3; the match to TRBD2 covers 7 bases. This CDR3 has 18 amino acids. Germline V CDR1 and CDR2: SGHTA, FQGNSA. With V trimmed by 7 bases and J by 2 bases, 18 bases remained unmatched. CDR3 protein: CASISLQKAGFNTDTQYF. The CDR3 DNA follows: TGTGCCAGCATTTCCCTCCAAAAAGCGGGATTCAACACAGATACGCAGTATTTT.

The genes are TRBV19 and TRBJ1-5; D possibly corresponds to TRBD1 (5 bases). Germline CDR1 and CDR2: LNHDA and SQIVND (reference sequence). The CDR3 has 15 amino acids. Deletions cut 3 bases from V and 0 bases from J, with 9 bases between. For the CDR3, the DNA is TGTGCCAGTAGTATGGGGACTACTAGCAATCAGCCCCAGCATTTT. Translation: CASSMGTTSNQPQHF.

The chain links TRBV7-9 to TRBJ1-1; D is uncertain. V dropped 2 bases and J dropped 1 base, with 5 bases sitting between them. Germline-derived CDR1 and CDR2 are SEHNR and FQNEAQ (reference sequence). The CDR3 has 13 residues. The CDR3 DNA reads TGTGCCAGCAGCTTACTAGGGAACACTGAAGCTTTCTTT. Its translation: CASSLLGNTEAFF.

This clone was observed a single time. This chain uses TRBV27 with TRBJ2-7; 10 positions agree with TRBD2. V was clipped by 3 bases and J by 5 bases; unmatched bases: 4. The CDR3 runs to 14 residues. Germline V gene lookup returns CDR1 MNHEY and CDR2 SMNVEV (reference sequence). The CDR3 region is CASSFSGRANEQYF. In nucleotides, the CDR3 is TGTGCCAGCAGTTTCAGCGGGAGGGCGAACGAGCAGTACTTC.

The chain couples TRBV6-1 to TRBJ1-5; 9 nucleotides line up with TRBD1. CDR1 is MNHNS, CDR2 SASEGT, per germline. The CDR3 is 16 amino acids. With V trimmed by 1 base and J by 7 bases, 8 bases remained unmatched. CDR3 bases: TGTGCCAGCAGTGAAGGTCGGGGACAGGGATACCAGCCCCAGCATTTT. Its protein is CASSEGRGQGYQPQHF.

The chain recombines TRBV4-2 with TRBJ1-3; D gene ambiguous. The CDR3 is made up of 17 amino acids. The V gene lost 2 bases and the J gene lost 0 bases, with 14 bases spanning the gap. Germline CDR1 reads LGHNA; CDR2 reads YNFKEQ. Here the CDR3 reads CASSQLQEVGSGNTIYF. In DNA form, the CDR3 reads TGTGCCAGCAGCCAACTCCAAGAGGTGGGCTCTGGAAACACCATATATTTT.

The rearrangement uses TRBV5-1 and TRBJ2-1; 9 bases fit TRBD2. In germline, CDR1 is SGHRS, CDR2 YFSETQ. V lost 2 bases and J lost 6; bases outside the gene matches: 9. This CDR3 contains 16 residues. The CDR3 spells CASSFLVAGEGNEQFF. The CDR3 DNA follows: TGCGCCAGCAGCTTCCTAGTAGCGGGGGAGGGCAATGAGCAGTTCTTC. Using reference TRBV5-1 and TRBJ2-1 for the parts outside the CDR3, the full variable domain is KAGVTQTPRYLIKTRGQQVTLSCSPISGHRSVSWYQQTPGQGLQFLFEYFSETQRNKGNFPGRFSGRQFSNSRSEMNVSTLELGDSALYLCASSFLVAGEGNEQFFGPGTRLTVL.

V usage is TRBV5-1 and J usage is TRBJ1-1; weak D call: TRBD1 (6 bases). Germline-derived CDR1 and CDR2 are SGHRS and YFSETQ. The germline V and J ends were trimmed by 0 bases and 0 bases, with 9 bases remaining between them. The CDR3 has 15 amino acids. In DNA, the CDR3 is TGCGCCAGCAGCTTGGCCGGGACAATGAACACTGAAGCTTTCTTT. Its protein is CASSLAGTMNTEAFF. The complete variable domain, with remaining parts taken from reference TRBV5-1 and TRBJ1-1, reads KAGVTQTPRYLIKTRGQQVTLSCSPISGHRSVSWYQQTPGQGLQFLFEYFSETQRNKGNFPGRFSGRQFSNSRSEMNVSTLELGDSALYLCASSLAGTMNTEAFFGQGTRLTVV.

This chain links TRBV6-6 with TRBJ1-2; the match to TRBD1 covers 8 bases. Germline V CDR1 and CDR2: MNHNY, SVGAGI (reference sequence). This CDR3 contains 14 residues. Trimming at V came to 2 bases and at J to 8 bases, leaving 7 bases not matched to a gene. Here the CDR3 reads CASSYTDRARGYTF. The CDR3 bases are TGTGCCAGCAGTTACACGGACAGGGCTCGGGGCTACACCTTC.

V is TRBV27 and J is TRBJ1-2, with 7 positions matching TRBD1. V lost 6 bases and J lost 6; bases outside the gene matches: 13. This CDR3 has 15 amino acids. Per germline, CDR1 MNHEY and CDR2 SMNVEV (reference sequence). CDR3 sequence: CASSALPQGGDGYTF. In nucleotides, the CDR3 is TGTGCCAGCAGCGCACTCCCCCAGGGGGGAGATGGCTACACCTTC.

CDR3: CASSRDRGLNQPQHF. The DNA of the CDR3 is TGTGCCAGCAGTCGGGACAGGGGACTCAATCAGCCCCAGCATTTT. The chain uses TRBV6-5 and TRBJ1-5; 10 bases match TRBD1. Germline trimming cut 5 bases from V and 3 bases from J; bases unmatched to any gene: 4. Germline CDR1 MNHEY, CDR2 SVGAGI. The CDR3 has 15 residues.

This sequence joins TRBV4-3 and TRBJ2-5; TRBD1 aligns across 10 bases. Germline trimming cut 4 bases from V and 3 bases from J; bases unmatched to any gene: 2. CDR1 is LGHNA, CDR2 YSLEER, per germline. This CDR3 is 14 amino acids long. CDR3 in DNA: TGCGCCAGCAGCCGACAGGGGGCTGAAGAGACCCAGTACTTC. Amino acids: CASSRQGAEETQYF.

Details on this clone: The sample holds other DNA sequences that translate to the same CDR3. The chain carries TRBV27 and TRBJ2-6; D possibly corresponds to TRBD1 (6 bases). Germline CDR1 is MNHEY and CDR2 is SMNVEV (reference sequence). V was cut by 5 bases and J by 0 bases, with 11 bases left in between. The CDR3 consists of 16 residues. The CDR3 nucleotides read TGTGCCAGCAGTCTAACAGGGAGCTCTGGGGCCAACGTCCTGACTTTC. This gives the protein CASSLTGSSGANVLTF. Combining the CDR3 with reference TRBV27 and TRBJ2-6 gives the whole variable domain EAQVTQNPRYLITVTGKKLTVTCSQNMNHEYMSWYRQDPGLGLRQIYYSMNVEVTDKGDVPEGYKVSRKEKRNFPLILESPSPNQTSLYFCASSLTGSSGANVLTFGAGSRLTVL.

This sequence joins TRBV30 and TRBJ2-5; D unclear. The germline V and J ends were trimmed by 4 bases and 5 bases, with 11 bases remaining between them. Per germline, CDR1 GTSNPN and CDR2 SVGIG (reference sequence). This CDR3 contains 12 residues. DNA of the CDR3: TGTGCCTGGAAGGTACTATGGGAGACCCAGTACTTC. Translating gives CAWKVLWETQYF.

The sample holds one count of this clone. V and J are TRBV30 and TRBJ1-1; D gene unclear. CDR1 is GTSNPN and CDR2 is SVGIG in the germline V gene (reference sequence). Trimming removed 5 bases from V and 0 bases from J, with 19 bases in between. CDR3 length: 16 residues. CDR3 sequence: CAWLRSVTTMNTEAFF. CDR3 nucleotides: TGTGCCTGGCTCCGGTCGGTTACTACGATGAACACTGAAGCTTTCTTT.

This clone was recorded once. The chain joins TRBV2 to TRBJ2-1, with TRBD2 matching 9 bases. This CDR3 region has 15 residues. V lost 9 bases, J lost 4 bases, and 10 bases stayed unmatched. Per the germline V gene, CDR1 is SNHLY and CDR2 is FYNNEI. CDR3 DNA sequence: TGTGCCAGTGACCTTAGCGGGAGCTTTTACAATGAGCAGTTCTTC. It encodes CASDLSGSFYNEQFF.

This clone was picked up one time. V is TRBV28 and J is TRBJ2-7, with a possible D match to TRBD1 (5 bases). V shed 1 base and J shed 3 bases, with 10 bases lying between them. This CDR3 is 14 amino acids long. Germline-derived CDR1 and CDR2 are MDHEN and SYDVKM. The CDR3 DNA reads TGTGCCAGCAGTTTATATCCGACAGTCTACGAGCAGTACTTC. This encodes CASSLYPTVYEQYF.